Below, one T cell receptor (beta chain) is given with its context. This entry is derived from a study of shared clonotypes between healthy human individuals. V shed 7 bases and J shed 3 bases, with 9 bases lying between them. The CDR3 is 13 amino acids. From germline, CDR1 is MNHEY and CDR2 SMNVEV (reference sequence). Assay: immunoSEQ multiplex PCR; the TCRdb copy retains only in-frame clones and omits some. There are approximately 2.1 million clones in the sample; over 90% occur only once, and under 0.45% lies in the top ten. The TCR sequence derives from a man aged 18 to 29 in good health. Some clones in this sample may be carry-over from other donors' samples. Material: naive CD4+ T cells from PBMCs. Subset noted: CD45RA+ positively selected. V usage is TRBV27 and J usage is TRBJ1-4; the D gene is possibly TRBD1 (6 bases). This CDR3 is CASKGDANEKLFF. The CDR3 DNA reads TGTGCCAGCAAGGGGGATGCTAATGAAAAACTGTTTTTT.